The rows below give T cell receptor beta chains drawn from one sample of a study of beta chain features in type 1 diabetes. Sequencing used immunoSEQ multiplex PCR; TCRdb keeps in-frame clones, though not all of them. The table lists 400,000 to 500,000 clones, approximately 13% of them singletons. Sequencing was performed on naive CD4+ T cells from blood. The origin of the receptors is a man aged 30 to 45 in good health. The CDR3 runs from the conserved cysteine through the conserved F or W. The D gene is left open where the match is weak. Rows give clone size only sometimes, using once, few, many, or a class for an expanded clone.

abundance	v_gene	d_gene	j_gene	CDR3aa	CDR3nt
few	TRBV7-2	-	TRBJ1-6	CASSPKLGRGNSPLHF	TGTGCCAGCAGCCCAAAACTCGGCCGGGGAAATTCACCCCTCCACTTT
-	TRBV10-3	TRBD2	TRBJ2-1	CAITGLAGANEQFF	TGTGCCATCACCGGGCTAGCGGGAGCCAATGAGCAGTTCTTC
-	TRBV6-6	-	TRBJ2-2	CASNRESRPGELFF	TGTGCCAGCAATCGGGAGAGTAGGCCCGGGGAGCTGTTTTTT
-	TRBV5-4	-	TRBJ2-5	CASSAGQSQETQYF	TGTGCCAGCAGTGCGGGACAAAGCCAAGAGACCCAGTACTTC
few	TRBV6-7	-	TRBJ2-5	CASSHDRKETQYF	TGTGCCAGCAGTCATGACCGGAAAGAGACCCAGTACTTC
few	TRBV7-9	-	TRBJ2-1	CASSQMGSYNEQFF	TGTGCCAGCAGCCAAATGGGGTCTTACAATGAGCAGTTCTTC
few	TRBV7-2	-	TRBJ1-4	CASSGQSTNEKLFF	TGTGCCAGCAGCGGACAGTCAACTAATGAAAAACTGTTTTTT
-	TRBV4-3	TRBD1	TRBJ2-5	CASSQVWTGEETQYF	TGCGCCAGCAGCCAAGTTTGGACAGGGGAAGAGACCCAGTACTTC
-	TRBV29-1	TRBD2	TRBJ2-2	CSVGSGKNTGELFF	TGCAGCGTTGGGAGCGGGAAGAACACCGGGGAGCTGTTTTTT
few	TRBV10-3	-	TRBJ2-2	CAISGSRGSETGELFF	TGTGCCATCAGTGGGTCCAGGGGAAGTGAGACCGGGGAGCTGTTTTTT
few	TRBV20-1	-	TRBJ2-7	CSASRSYEQYF	TGCAGTGCTAGTCGGTCCTACGAGCAGTACTTC
-	TRBV7-2	-	TRBJ2-5	CASSLAGPPTSQETQYF	TGTGCCAGCAGCTTAGCTGGTCCCCCTACGAGCCAAGAGACCCAGTACTTC
few	TRBV19	-	TRBJ1-1	CASSGLMNTEAFF	TGTGCCAGTAGTGGACTCATGAACACTGAAGCTTTCTTT
few	TRBV7-2	-	TRBJ2-2	CASSTRTVTGELFF	TGTGCCAGCAGCACGCGGACAGTCACCGGGGAGCTGTTTTTT
-	TRBV19	-	TRBJ2-1	CASSIGGNSYNEQFF	TGTGCCAGTAGTATCGGCGGGAACTCCTACAATGAGCAGTTCTTC
many	TRBV23-1	TRBD1	TRBJ2-1	CASSQPRQGDGNEQFF	TGCGCCAGCAGTCAACCCCGACAGGGAGACGGCAATGAGCAGTTCTTC
few	TRBV14	TRBD2	TRBJ2-6	CASSQLGLAGSGANVLTF	TGTGCCAGCAGCCAGTTGGGATTAGCGGGATCTGGGGCCAACGTCCTGACTTTC
-	TRBV18	-	TRBJ2-7	CASSPYRTGRDEQYF	TGTGCCAGCTCACCATATCGCACAGGGCGAGACGAGCAGTACTTC
-	TRBV6-5	TRBD1	TRBJ2-5	CASSRQGRETQYF	TGTGCCAGCAGTAGACAGGGTCGAGAGACCCAGTACTTC
-	TRBV9	-	TRBJ1-2	CASSVGRGDYGYTF	TGTGCCAGCAGCGTAGGTCGGGGAGACTATGGCTACACCTTC
-	TRBV7-9	TRBD2	TRBJ2-5	CASGVGLAGHQETQYF	TGTGCCAGCGGCGTGGGGTTAGCGGGGCACCAAGAGACCCAGTACTTC
-	TRBV7-9	-	TRBJ2-3	CASSLATDTQYF	TGTGCCAGCAGCTTAGCGACAGATACGCAGTATTTT
few	TRBV7-3	-	TRBJ1-1	CASSPYASAAEAFF	TGTGCCAGCAGCCCCTACGCGAGCGCTGCTGAAGCTTTCTTT
few	TRBV6-5	-	TRBJ2-7	CASSYSTPGSSYEQYF	TGTGCCAGCAGTTACTCGACTCCAGGGAGCTCCTACGAGCAGTACTTC
-	TRBV10-1	-	TRBJ2-3	CARHVPTDTQYF	TGCGCCAGACACGTCCCCACAGATACGCAGTATTTT
few	TRBV29-1	-	TRBJ1-5	CSVVEGSGNQPQHF	TGCAGCGTTGTCGAGGGATCCGGCAATCAGCCCCAGCATTTT
few	TRBV7-2	-	TRBJ2-7	CASTRSSEQYF	TGTGCCAGCACTCGATCGAGCGAGCAGTACTTC
-	TRBV30	-	TRBJ1-4	CAWSEQTRFGKLFF	TGTGCCTGGAGTGAACAAACGCGATTTGGGAAACTGTTTTTT
few	TRBV30	-	TRBJ1-1	CAWSVGTRTNTEAFF	TGTGCCTGGAGTGTGGGGACGAGGACCAACACTGAAGCTTTCTTT
-	TRBV5-1	TRBD2	TRBJ2-1	CASSLSAGGSAEQFF	TGCGCCAGCAGCTTGTCTGCGGGAGGGAGTGCTGAGCAGTTCTTC
few	TRBV9	TRBD1	TRBJ2-3	CASSSRTGTSTDTQYF	TGTGCCAGCAGCTCACGGACAGGGACTAGCACAGATACGCAGTATTTT
-	TRBV30	-	TRBJ2-1	CAWSRGRADLPHFF	TGTGCCTGGAGTAGGGGGAGGGCCGACCTGCCCCATTTCTTC
-	TRBV4-3	-	TRBJ2-7	CASRLEGGTEQYF	TGCGCCAGCAGGCTGGAGGGGGGGACCGAGCAGTACTTC
-	TRBV4-3	TRBD1	TRBJ2-7	CASSQETGYEQYF	TGCGCCAGCAGCCAAGAGACAGGGTACGAGCAGTACTTC
-	TRBV7-9	-	TRBJ1-1	CASSFGEYTEAFF	TGTGCCAGCAGCTTCGGGGAGTACACTGAAGCTTTCTTT
-	TRBV29-1	-	TRBJ2-1	CSVERNSYNEQFF	TGCAGCGTTGAGAGGAACTCCTACAATGAGCAGTTCTTC
-	TRBV14	-	TRBJ2-5	CASSYGPVLRGLETQYF	TGTGCCAGCAGTTATGGACCAGTCCTACGCGGGTTAGAGACCCAGTACTTC
few	TRBV7-8	-	TRBJ2-3	CASSRGAAGTDTQYF	TGTGCCAGCAGCCGGGGGGCCGCAGGGACAGATACGCAGTATTTT
few	TRBV18	-	TRBJ2-3	CASSPPLAPDTQYF	TGTGCCAGCTCACCACCCCTAGCGCCAGATACGCAGTATTTT
-	TRBV7-2	TRBD1	TRBJ2-2	CASRGQPTGELFF	TGTGCCAGCAGGGGACAGCCGACCGGGGAGCTGTTTTTT
-	TRBV19	-	TRBJ2-3	CASSIGVLTGDTQYF	TGTGCCAGTAGTATAGGAGTATTAACGGGAGATACGCAGTATTTT
few	TRBV6-5	-	TRBJ1-5	CASQPRQGQPQHF	TGTGCCAGCCAACCAAGGCAGGGGCAGCCCCAGCATTTT
few	TRBV18	-	TRBJ2-3	CASSYTDTQYF	TGTGCCAGCTCATACACAGATACGCAGTATTTT
few	TRBV5-6	-	TRBJ1-4	CASSFGLRTTNEKLFF	TGTGCCAGCAGCTTTGGTTTGAGGACAACTAATGAAAAACTGTTTTTT
few	TRBV7-2	TRBD2	TRBJ2-3	CASSLRGGGTDTQYF	TGTGCCAGCAGCCTGCGGGGGGGCGGCACAGATACGCAGTATTTT
-	TRBV9	TRBD1	TRBJ1-1	CASSAQGASTEAFF	TGTGCCAGCAGCGCCCAGGGGGCGAGCACTGAAGCTTTCTTT
-	TRBV30	-	TRBJ2-2	CAWRRGPGELFF	TGTGCCTGGAGAAGGGGTCCCGGGGAGCTGTTTTTT
-	TRBV2	-	TRBJ1-6	CASSLEAPAGVKLPLHF	TGTGCCAGCAGCCTCGAAGCCCCCGCGGGAGTAAAGCTTCCCCTCCACTTT
-	TRBV5-1	-	TRBJ2-3	CASSLVTDTQYF	TGCGCCAGCAGCTTGGTAACAGATACGCAGTATTTT
few	TRBV5-4	-	TRBJ2-5	CASRELPDGGETQYF	TGTGCCAGCAGGGAGTTGCCAGATGGAGGAGAGACCCAGTACTTC
-	TRBV5-1	TRBD1	TRBJ1-1	CASRPGQGHTEAFF	TGCGCCAGCAGACCGGGACAGGGTCACACTGAAGCTTTCTTT
-	TRBV6-5	-	TRBJ2-1	CASMSETYNEQFF	TGTGCCAGCATGTCGGAAACCTACAATGAGCAGTTCTTC
few	TRBV11-2	TRBD1	TRBJ2-1	CASSRGQISYNEQFF	TGTGCCAGCAGCCGGGGACAGATCTCCTACAATGAGCAGTTCTTC
few	TRBV11-2	TRBD1	TRBJ2-7	CASSPRTGYVEQYF	TGTGCCAGCAGCCCTAGGACAGGGTACGTTGAGCAGTACTTC
-	TRBV10-3	-	TRBJ1-2	CAISETGGLDGYTF	TGTGCCATCAGTGAAACAGGCGGTCTCGATGGCTACACCTTC
-	TRBV9	TRBD2	TRBJ2-7	CASSVGLANSYEQYF	TGTGCCAGCAGCGTGGGACTAGCGAACTCCTACGAGCAGTACTTC
few	TRBV9	TRBD2	TRBJ2-3	CASSVELAGGLLDTQYF	TGTGCCAGCAGCGTAGAGCTAGCGGGGGGGCTACTAGATACGCAGTATTTT
few	TRBV15	-	TRBJ1-4	CATSRTRDEKLFF	TGTGCCACCAGCAGGACACGAGATGAAAAACTGTTTTTT
few	TRBV9	-	TRBJ2-5	CASSVGVRETQYF	TGTGCCAGCAGCGTAGGGGTTCGAGAGACCCAGTACTTC